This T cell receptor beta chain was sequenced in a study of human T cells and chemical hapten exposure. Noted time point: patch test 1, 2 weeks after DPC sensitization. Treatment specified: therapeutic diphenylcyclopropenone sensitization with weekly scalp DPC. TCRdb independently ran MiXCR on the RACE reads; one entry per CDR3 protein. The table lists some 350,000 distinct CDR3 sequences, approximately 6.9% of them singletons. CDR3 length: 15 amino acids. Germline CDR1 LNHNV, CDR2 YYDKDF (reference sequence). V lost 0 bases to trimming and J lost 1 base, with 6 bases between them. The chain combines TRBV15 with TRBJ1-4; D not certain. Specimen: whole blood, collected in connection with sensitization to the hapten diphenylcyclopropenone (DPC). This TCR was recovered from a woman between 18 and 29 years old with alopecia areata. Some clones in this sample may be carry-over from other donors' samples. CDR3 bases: TGTGCCACCAGCAGAGATTTATTAACTAATGAAAAACTGTTTTTT. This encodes CATSRDLLTNEKLFF.